This T cell receptor (beta chain) was identified in a study of response to subunit inactivated influenza vaccine. Study-level results: A suggestion made by the authors is that each seasonal influenza vaccination recruits few new T cells.

This clonotype was seen ten or more times. The target antigen is unknown. TCRdb reprocessed the RT-PCR reads with MiXCR, giving one entry per CDR3 protein. The sample holds some 600,000 distinct CDR3 sequences, 12% to 15% seen once. The receptor's source is a man aged 50-59 years who received an inactivated influenza vaccine. This specimen consisted of PBMCs from blood, obtained less than 15 days before vaccination.

The CDR3 protein is CATTGLAGFNEQFF. The DNA of the CDR3 is TGTGCCACCACCGGACTAGCGGGATTCAATGAGCAGTTCTTC. The chain couples TRBV12-3 or TRBV12-4 to TRBJ2-1, with 12 bases aligning to TRBD2. CDR3 length equals 14 residues. J lost 6 bases, V lost 10 bases, and 7 bases had no gene match.